The 6 T cell receptor beta chains given below trace back to one sample, sequenced in a study of blood T cell repertoires in COVID-19. Sequencing was performed with immunoSEQ multiplex PCR; in TCRdb, only in-frame clones are kept and a portion is missing. The profile shows 150,000 to 160,000 clones, 80% to 90% of them singletons. The specimen was peripheral blood. These receptors were obtained from a woman aged 70-85 years with acute or convalescent COVID-19.

The chain links TRBV28 to TRBJ1-2; the match to TRBD1 covers 7 bases. Germline assignment: CDR1 MDHEN and CDR2 SYDVKM. J lost 5 bases, V lost 6 bases, and 21 bases had no gene match. The CDR3 totals 18 residues. CDR3 amino acids: CASRIPLSTGTARYGYTF. The CDR3, as DNA: TGTGCCAGCAGGATTCCCCTTTCGACAGGGACGGCTAGATATGGCTACACCTTC.

V and J are TRBV25-1 and TRBJ1-6, with D perhaps TRBD1 (5 bases). V was trimmed by 3 bases and J by 8 bases, leaving 14 bases between them. CDR1 is MGHDK, CDR2 SYGVNS, per germline. The CDR3 spans 15 residues. CDR3 in amino acids: CASSDHGGRDSPLHF. In DNA, the CDR3 is TGTGCCAGCAGTGATCACGGGGGGAGGGATTCACCCCTCCACTTT.

The chain carries TRBV29-1 and TRBJ1-2, with no clear D. V was trimmed by 7 bases and J by 2 bases, leaving 8 bases between them. In germline, CDR1 is SQVTM, CDR2 ANQGSEA. There are 11 residues in the CDR3. The CDR3 bases are TGCAGCGCTGACGGGAACTATGGCTACACCTTC. This codes for CSADGNYGYTF.

This clone was detected once. The CDR3 is CASSYRGGLTGELFF. The CDR3 coding sequence is TGTGCCAGCAGTTACCGGGGGGGCTTAACCGGGGAGCTGTTTTTT. The chain recombines TRBV6-5 with TRBJ2-2; 8 nucleotides agree with TRBD2. J lost 5 bases, V lost 2 bases, and 4 bases had no gene match. The germline V gene has CDR1 MNHEY and CDR2 SVGAGI. There are 15 residues in the CDR3.

This clone was found a few times. The chain carries TRBV13 and TRBJ1-2; 10 bases match TRBD1. V dropped 5 bases and J dropped 8; count of bases not matched to a gene: 17. CDR3 size: 17 residues. Germline V gene lookup returns CDR1 PRHDT and CDR2 FYEKMQ (reference sequence). CDR3 protein: CASSNRGQGSIVSGYTF. The CDR3 coding sequence is TGTGCCAGCAGCAACAGGGGACAGGGGTCTATCGTGAGCGGCTACACCTTC.

The chain is built from TRBV28 and TRBJ2-7; TRBD1 aligns across 11 bases. After removal of 5 bases from V and 4 bases from J, the junction contained 10 bases not matched to a gene. CDR3 length: 16 amino acids. CDR1 MDHEN and CDR2 SYDVKM come from the germline V gene. The CDR3 is CASSPTSGQGVYEQYV. The CDR3 DNA follows: TGTGCCAGCAGTCCAACTTCGGGACAGGGGGTGTACGAGCAGTACGTC.